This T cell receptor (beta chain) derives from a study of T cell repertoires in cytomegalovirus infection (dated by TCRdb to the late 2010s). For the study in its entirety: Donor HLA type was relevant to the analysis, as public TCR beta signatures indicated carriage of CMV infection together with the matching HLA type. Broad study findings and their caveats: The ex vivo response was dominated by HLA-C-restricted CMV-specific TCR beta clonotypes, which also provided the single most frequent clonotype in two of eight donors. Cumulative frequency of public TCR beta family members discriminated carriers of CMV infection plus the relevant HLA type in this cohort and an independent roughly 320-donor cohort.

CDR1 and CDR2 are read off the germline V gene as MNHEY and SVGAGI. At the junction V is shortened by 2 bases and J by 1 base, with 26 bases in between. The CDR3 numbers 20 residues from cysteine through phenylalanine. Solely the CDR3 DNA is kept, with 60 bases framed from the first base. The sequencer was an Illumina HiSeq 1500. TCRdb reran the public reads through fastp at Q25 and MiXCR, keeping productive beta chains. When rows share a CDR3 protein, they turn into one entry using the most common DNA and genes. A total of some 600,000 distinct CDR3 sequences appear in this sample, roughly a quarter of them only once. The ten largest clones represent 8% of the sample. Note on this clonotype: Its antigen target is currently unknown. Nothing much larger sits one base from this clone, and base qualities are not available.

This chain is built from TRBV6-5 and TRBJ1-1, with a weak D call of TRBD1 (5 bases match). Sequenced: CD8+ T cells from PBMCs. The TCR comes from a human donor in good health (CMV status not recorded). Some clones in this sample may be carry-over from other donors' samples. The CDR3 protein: CASSYPRFDSGGIANTEAFF. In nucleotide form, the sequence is TGTGCCAGCAGTTACCCACGCTTCGACAGTGGGGGGATCGCGAACACTGAAGCTTTCTTT.